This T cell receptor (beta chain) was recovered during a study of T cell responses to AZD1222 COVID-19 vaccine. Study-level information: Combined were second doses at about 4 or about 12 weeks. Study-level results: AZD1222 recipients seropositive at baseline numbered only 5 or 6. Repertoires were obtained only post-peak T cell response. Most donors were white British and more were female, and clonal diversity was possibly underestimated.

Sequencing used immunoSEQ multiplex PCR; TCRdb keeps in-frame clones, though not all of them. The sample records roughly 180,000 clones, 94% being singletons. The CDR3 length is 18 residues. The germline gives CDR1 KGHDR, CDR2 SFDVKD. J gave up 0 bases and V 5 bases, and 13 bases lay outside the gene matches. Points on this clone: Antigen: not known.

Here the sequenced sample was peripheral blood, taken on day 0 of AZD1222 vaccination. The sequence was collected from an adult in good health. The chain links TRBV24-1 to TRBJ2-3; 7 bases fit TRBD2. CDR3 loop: CATSGPGRGSGSTDTQYF. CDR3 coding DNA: TGTGCCACCAGTGGTCCAGGTCGTGGTAGCGGGAGCACAGATACGCAGTATTTT.